This TCR beta chain was retrieved from a study of T cell repertoires in ileal Crohn's disease. Using immunoSEQ multiplex PCR, the repertoire was profiled, and TCRdb retains in-frame clones only, with some absent. The top ten clones hold approximately 10% of a sample with about 15,000 clones, around four fifths of them seen once. V dropped 4 bases and J dropped 3; count of bases not matched to a gene: 4. The CDR3 is 15 residues long. Germline CDR1 MGHRA, CDR2 YSYEKL. This clone was seen just once. The sequenced sample consisted of ileal tissue. This sequence joins TRBV4-1 and TRBJ1-5; TRBD1 matches 9 bases. This clonotype was obtained from an adult with Crohn's disease. The CDR3 DNA reads as TGCGCCAGCAGCCTCGGACAGGGGAACAATCAGCCCCAGCATTTT. It specifies CASSLGQGNNQPQHF.